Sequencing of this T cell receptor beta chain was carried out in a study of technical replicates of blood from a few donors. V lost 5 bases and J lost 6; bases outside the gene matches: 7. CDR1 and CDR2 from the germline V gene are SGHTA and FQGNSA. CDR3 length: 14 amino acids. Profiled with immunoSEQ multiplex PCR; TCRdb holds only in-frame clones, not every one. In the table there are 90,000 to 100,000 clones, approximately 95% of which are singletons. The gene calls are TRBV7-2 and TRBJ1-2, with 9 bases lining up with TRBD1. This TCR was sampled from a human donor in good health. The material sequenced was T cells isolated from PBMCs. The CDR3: CASSETGGDDGYTF. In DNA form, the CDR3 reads TGTGCCAGCAGCGAAACAGGGGGCGATGATGGCTACACCTTC. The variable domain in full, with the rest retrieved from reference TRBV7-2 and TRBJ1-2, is GAGVSQSPSNKVTEKGKDVELRCDPISGHTALYWYRQSLGQGLEFLIYFQGNSAPDKSGLPSDRFSAERTGGSVSTLTIQRTQQEDSAVYLCASSETGGDDGYTFGSGTRLTVV.